This T cell receptor beta chain was identified in a study of shared clonotypes between healthy human individuals. For each subset, genomic DNA was distributed in equal portions over several immunoSEQ plates. Assay used: immunoSEQ multiplex PCR; TCRdb lists only in-frame clones, some missing. This table holds about 1.9 million clones, roughly 95% found once. V lost 6 bases and J 7 bases, leaving 19 bases between the germline ends. CDR1 is SGHKS and CDR2 is YYEKEE in the germline V gene (reference sequence). The length of the CDR3 is 14 residues. Naive CD8 cells, CD45RO-negative and positively selected for CCR7, excluded terminally differentiated effector memory CD45RA+ cells. Donors were healthy HIV-negative adults without recent acute infections or vaccinations.

The sequence derives from a man aged 18 to 30 in good health. Some clones in this sample may be carry-over from other donors' samples. V and J are TRBV5-5 and TRBJ1-1; D call uncertain. Sample: naive CD8+ T cells from PBMCs. CDR3 amino acids: CASTPNFGPNEAFF. CDR3 DNA: TGTGCCAGCACCCCTAACTTTGGGCCAAATGAAGCTTTCTTT.